These 30 T cell receptor beta chains share one sample of origin, sequenced in a study of blood T cell repertoires in COVID-19. Data came from immunoSEQ multiplex PCR; TCRdb stores just in-frame clones and leaves some out. This sample has approximately 210,000 clones; about 91% occur once, and the top ten carry more than 0.95%. The sequencing input was peripheral blood. The origin of the receptors is a man aged 25-45 years with acute or convalescent COVID-19.

The V call is TRBV7-3, the J call TRBJ2-7; 8 nucleotides align to TRBD1. The germline V gene encodes CDR1 SGHTA and CDR2 FQGTGA. This CDR3 contains 15 residues. With V trimmed by 4 bases and J by 5 bases, 10 bases remained unmatched. CDR3 DNA: TGTGCCAGCAGCTCAGGACAGGGCCGGAGGGACGAGCAGTACTTC. Translation gives CASSSGQGRRDEQYF. The full variable domain, in which reference TRBV7-3 and TRBJ2-7 provide the parts outside the CDR3, is GAGVSQTPSNKVTEKGKYVELRCDPISGHTALYWYRQSLGQGPEFLIYFQGTGAADDSGLPNDRFFAVRPEGSVSTLKIQRTERGDSAVYLCASSSGQGRRDEQYFGPGTRLTVT.

The genes are TRBV6-5 and TRBJ1-1, with D possibly matching TRBD1 (5 bases). In germline, CDR1 is MNHEY, CDR2 SVGAGI. This CDR3 has 16 residues. The V gene lost 2 bases and the J gene lost 1 base, with 14 bases spanning the gap. DNA for the CDR3: TGTGCCAGCAGTTACACGAAGGGGCGAGGGAACACTGAAGCTTTCTTT. Its protein is CASSYTKGRGNTEAFF.

J is TRBJ2-1 and V is TRBV7-3, with 8 bases identical to TRBD1. The CDR3 spans 13 residues. V was pared by 5 bases and J by 6 bases, with 3 bases of the junction left unmatched. Germline values: CDR1 SGHTA, CDR2 FQGTGA. This CDR3 reads CASSKGQGNEQFF. The CDR3 DNA follows: TGTGCCAGCAGCAAAGGACAGGGCAATGAGCAGTTCTTC.

The V gene is TRBV5-1, the J gene TRBJ2-1; D is possibly TRBD2 (6 bases). Trimming stripped 4 bases from V and 4 bases from J, with 15 bases between. The CDR3 sequence is 15 residues long. Germline loops: CDR1 SGHRS, CDR2 YFSETQ. CDR3: CASSLPAGRYNEQFF. CDR3 in DNA: TGCGCCAGCAGCCTCCCGGCAGGGAGGTACAATGAGCAGTTCTTC.

The genes are TRBV11-3 and TRBJ2-2, with 11 nucleotides matching TRBD1. Per germline, CDR1 SGHNT and CDR2 YENEEA. V lost 5 bases, J lost 4 bases, and 3 bases stayed unmatched. This CDR3 is built from 15 residues. CDR3 sequence reads: CASSPGTGGTGELFF. CDR3 sequence (DNA): TGTGCCAGCAGCCCCGGGACAGGGGGCACCGGGGAGCTGTTTTTT. Combining the CDR3 with reference TRBV11-3 and TRBJ2-2 gives the whole variable domain EAGVVQSPRYKIIEKKQPVAFWCNPISGHNTLYWYLQNLGQGPELLIRYENEEAVDDSQLPKDRFSAERLKGVDSTLKIQPAELGDSAVYLCASSPGTGGTGELFFGEGSRLTVL.

This clone was counted once. The V call is TRBV15, the J call TRBJ1-3, with 8 bases fitting TRBD1. CDR1 LNHNV and CDR2 YYDKDF come from the germline V gene (reference sequence). This CDR3 spans 18 amino acids. Trimming cost V 1 base and J 2 bases; bases outside gene matches: 10. DNA for the CDR3: TGTGCCACCAGCAGAGGCGTAAGGCAGGGGGCAACTGGAAACACCATATATTTT. Protein product: CATSRGVRQGATGNTIYF.

The CDR3 DNA reads TGTGCCAGCAGTTACTCCGGGACAGGCGGCACTGAAGCTTTCTTT. It is translated as CASSYSGTGGTEAFF. The V and J genes are TRBV6-5 and TRBJ1-1, with 8 positions matching TRBD1. Per the germline V gene, CDR1 is MNHEY and CDR2 is SVGAGI. The J segment lost 4 bases and the V segment lost 0 bases, leaving 4 bases of the junction unmatched. The CDR3 covers 15 residues.

The count of this clone is one. The rearrangement joins TRBV5-1 to TRBJ2-6, with TRBD1 as a possible D gene (5 bases). V was pared by 0 bases and J by 0 bases, with 7 bases between. The V gene's germline CDR1 is SGHRS and CDR2 YFSETQ. The length of the CDR3 is 16 residues. In nucleotides, the CDR3 is TGCGCCAGCAGCTTGGAGGGGATCTCTGGGGCCAACGTCCTGACTTTC. As protein: CASSLEGISGANVLTF.

The V gene is TRBV3-1 (or the pseudogene TRBV3-2), the J gene TRBJ1-2, with D hard to call. The CDR3 length is 14 residues. V was clipped by 1 base and J by 5 bases, with 11 bases between them. Germline-derived CDR1 and CDR2 are LGHDT and YNNKEL (reference sequence). CDR3 nucleotides: TGTGCCAGCAGCCAAGTAGGAGGTGAATATGGCTACACCTTC. Translating it yields CASSQVGGEYGYTF.

This clone appeared a few times. The gene calls are TRBV7-9 and TRBJ2-1, with TRBD2 as a possible D gene (6 bases). The CDR3 is 15 residues long. CDR1 and CDR2 (germline): SEHNR, FQNEAQ (reference sequence). The germline V and J ends were trimmed by 6 bases and 4 bases, with 16 bases remaining between them. The CDR3 loop is CASSTLASQYNEQFF. The CDR3, as DNA: TGTGCCAGCAGTACCCTAGCGTCTCAATACAATGAGCAGTTCTTC.

This rearrangement joins TRBV30 to TRBJ2-5; D is possibly TRBD1 (5 bases). Germline CDR1 and CDR2: GTSNPN and SVGIG (reference sequence). Trimming cost V 5 bases and J 4 bases, with 17 bases left between them. The CDR3 spans 14 residues. CDR3 bases: TGTGCCTGGTCCCGAGGCAGGGTTCGAGAGACCCAGTACTTC. Its translation is CAWSRGRVRETQYF. The whole variable domain, filled in from reference TRBV30 and TRBJ2-5, reads SQTIHQWPATLVQPVGSPLSLECTVEGTSNPNLYWYRQAAGRGLQLLFYSVGIGQISSEVPQNLSASRPQDRQFILSSKKLLLSDSGFYLCAWSRGRVRETQYFGPGTRLLVL.

This rearrangement joins TRBV6-7 to TRBJ2-7, with 11 positions matching TRBD1. TRBV6-7 is assigned to the ORF class and has an uncertain function. The CDR3 is made up of 14 amino acids. V was clipped by 2 bases and J by 7 bases; unmatched bases: 4. The CDR3 DNA follows: TGTGCCAGCAGTTACGGGACAGGGGGGTGGGAGCAGTACTTC. Its protein product is CASSYGTGGWEQYF.

This chain links TRBV6-1 with TRBJ2-7; 13 positions agree with TRBD2. Unmatched junction bases numbered 0, after V lost 3 bases and J lost 1 base. The germline gives CDR1 MNHNS, CDR2 SASEGT. The CDR3 extends over 15 amino acids. The CDR3 sequence is CASSEGLAGSYEQYF. CDR3 sequence (DNA): TGTGCCAGCAGTGAGGGACTAGCGGGATCCTACGAGCAGTACTTC.

CDR3 in amino acids: CASRSPSGSSYEQYF. The CDR3 DNA reads TGTGCCAGCAGGTCACCTAGCGGGAGCTCCTACGAGCAGTACTTC. This sequence joins TRBV6-6 and TRBJ2-7, with 10 bases aligning to TRBD2. The CDR3 runs 15 residues. Germline V CDR1 and CDR2: MNHNY, SVGAGI (reference sequence). The ends lost 6 bases at V and 0 bases at J; junction bases unmatched: 5.

V gene TRBV6-6 combines with J gene TRBJ2-3; TRBD2 aligns across 15 bases. The CDR3 covers 16 residues. CDR1 and CDR2 (germline): MNHNY, SVGAGI (reference sequence). V was clipped by 4 bases and J by 7 bases; unmatched bases: 6. The CDR3 DNA sequence: TGTGCCAGCAGTTTAGGACTAGCGGGAGGGGGATATACGCAGTATTTT. This gives the protein CASSLGLAGGGYTQYF.

This clone appeared a few times. This sequence joins TRBV3-1 (or the pseudogene TRBV3-2) and TRBJ2-2; no clear D. The germline V gene has CDR1 LGHDT and CDR2 YNNKEL (reference sequence). Trimming removed 4 bases at V and 2 bases at J, with 11 bases between. The CDR3 has 15 amino acids. The CDR3 DNA reads as TGTGCCAGCAGCCGGGCCGCCCTAAACACCGGGGAGCTGTTTTTT. Protein: CASSRAALNTGELFF.

Worth noting for this clone: An end of the junction does not agree with germline; a read error may underlie this. This chain joins TRBV20-1 and TRBJ2-7, with TRBD2 as a possible D gene (5 bases). From germline, CDR1 is DFQATT and CDR2 SNEGSKA (reference sequence). The CDR3 is made up of 11 amino acids. The CDR3 protein is CSASPDSASFF. CDR3 coding DNA: TGCAGTGCGAGTCCGGACTCCGCTTCCTTCTTC.

In this sample, this clone turned up once. V is TRBV28 and J is TRBJ2-7; 7 bases fit TRBD1. The V gene end was trimmed by 4 bases and the J gene end by 5 bases; junction bases not matched to a gene: 5. Germline V gives CDR1 MDHEN, CDR2 SYDVKM. CDR3 length: 13 amino acids. The CDR3 nucleotides read TGTGCCAGCAGTTCCCACGACAGGGACGAGCAGTACTTC. It specifies CASSSHDRDEQYF.

V and J are TRBV3-1 (or the pseudogene TRBV3-2) and TRBJ1-2; TRBD1 aligns across 7 bases. The trim removed 6 bases at V and 8 bases at J, leaving 15 bases unmatched. Per the germline V gene, CDR1 is LGHDT and CDR2 is YNNKEL (reference sequence). This CDR3 has 15 amino acids. CDR3: CASRRQLQGPEGYTF. Here the CDR3 DNA reads TGTGCCAGCAGACGTCAACTACAGGGGCCGGAGGGCTACACCTTC.

J is TRBJ1-2 and V is TRBV15, with D maybe TRBD1 (6 bases). The CDR3 runs to 14 residues. CDR1 and CDR2 (germline): LNHNV, YYDKDF (reference sequence). V dropped 5 bases and J dropped 3 bases, with 13 bases sitting between them. The CDR3 DNA reads as TGTGCCACCAGCCTAGACAGGAGTTACTATGGCTACACCTTC. Protein product: CATSLDRSYYGYTF. The complete variable domain, with remaining parts taken from reference TRBV15 and TRBJ1-2, reads DAMVIQNPRYQVTQFGKPVTLSCSQTLNHNVMYWYQQKSSQAPKLLFHYYDKDFNNEADTPDNFQSRRPNTSFCFLDIRSPGLGDTAMYLCATSLDRSYYGYTFGSGTRLTVV.

The rearrangement uses TRBV5-5 and TRBJ1-5; no definite D call. Trimming took 4 bases from V and 0 from J, leaving 23 bases between them. This CDR3 contains 19 residues. Germline CDR1 SGHKS, CDR2 YYEKEE (reference sequence). The CDR3 sequence: CASSPYFPRGISSNQPQHF. CDR3 DNA: TGTGCCAGCAGCCCCTACTTCCCGCGAGGGATCAGTAGCAATCAGCCCCAGCATTTT.

The chain is built from TRBV28 and TRBJ2-1; TRBD1 matches at 9 bases. Germline loops: CDR1 MDHEN, CDR2 SYDVKM. The ends lost 6 bases at V and 9 bases at J; junction bases unmatched: 12. The CDR3 spans 15 residues. In nucleotides, the CDR3 is TGTGCCAGCAGCCTTAACACCGACAGGGGGTTTGAGCAGTTCTTC. It yields the protein CASSLNTDRGFEQFF.

The chain combines TRBV3-1 (or the pseudogene TRBV3-2) with TRBJ2-1, with 10 nucleotides matching TRBD2. Trimming removed 3 bases from V and 6 bases from J; junction bases left unmatched: 8. Per the germline V gene, CDR1 is LGHDT and CDR2 is YNNKEL (reference sequence). The CDR3 extends over 16 amino acids. The CDR3 loop is CASSHFGLAEPNEQFF. CDR3 nucleotides: TGTGCCAGCAGCCATTTCGGACTAGCGGAACCCAATGAGCAGTTCTTC.

This clone was recorded only once. This chain links TRBV5-5 with TRBJ1-5; D is uncertain. Germline V CDR1 and CDR2: SGHKS, YYEKEE (reference sequence). The CDR3 runs 15 residues. V lost 4 bases and J lost 2, with 13 bases in between. As DNA, the CDR3 is TGTGCCAGCAGCCGGGTCCCGGAGGGCAATCAGCCCCAGCATTTT. As protein: CASSRVPEGNQPQHF. The entire variable domain, with the rest obtained from reference TRBV5-5 and TRBJ1-5, is as follows: DAGVTQSPTHLIKTRGQQVTLRCSPISGHKSVSWYQQVLGQGPQFIFQYYEKEERGRGNFPDRFSARQFPNYSSELNVNALLLGDSALYLCASSRVPEGNQPQHFGDGTRLSIL.

This clone was seen once. CDR3 sequence reads: CAWSGGYSGANVLTF. The CDR3 coding sequence is TGTGCCTGGAGTGGAGGGTACTCTGGGGCCAACGTCCTGACTTTC. The V gene is TRBV30, the J gene TRBJ2-6; D is perhaps TRBD2 (5 bases). Looked up from germline, CDR1 is GTSNPN and CDR2 is SVGIG (reference sequence). Trimming left V 1 base short and J 0 bases short, with 7 bases between. This CDR3 is built from 15 residues.

This clone was detected only once. The V gene is TRBV5-1, the J gene TRBJ1-1; 8 nucleotides agree with TRBD1. V lost 1 base to trimming and J lost 6 bases; unmatched junction nucleotides: 11. Germline CDR1 is SGHRS and CDR2 is YFSETQ. This CDR3 has 16 residues. This chain's CDR3 is CASSLSGQGISSEAFF. The CDR3 bases are TGCGCCAGCAGCTTGAGCGGACAGGGAATTTCGTCTGAAGCTTTCTTT.

This clone came up once. The V gene is TRBV5-5, the J gene TRBJ2-5; 11 bases align to TRBD2. Germline CDR1 SGHKS, CDR2 YYEKEE (reference sequence). This CDR3 has 16 amino acids. Losses at the gene ends were 2 bases for V and 6 bases for J; bases not matched to a gene: 9. The CDR3 DNA follows: TGTGCCAGCAGCTTTGCTATTAGCGGGAGGGAAAAGACCCAGTACTTC. It is translated as CASSFAISGREKTQYF.

The chain couples TRBV15 to TRBJ1-2, with D unclear. This CDR3 comprises 13 residues. Per germline, CDR1 LNHNV and CDR2 YYDKDF (reference sequence). Trimming removed 0 bases at V and 4 bases at J, with 6 bases between. This chain's CDR3 is CATSRDLLYGYTF. CDR3 nucleotide sequence: TGTGCCACCAGCAGAGATCTCCTCTATGGCTACACCTTC.

The CDR3 DNA sequence: TGTGCCAGCAGCTCCCCGCTTACAGGGGTAGGCTACACCTTC. This sequence encodes CASSSPLTGVGYTF. The genes are TRBV7-9 and TRBJ1-2, with 7 bases aligning to TRBD1. Germline V gives CDR1 SEHNR, CDR2 FQNEAQ (reference sequence). This CDR3 comprises 14 residues. V shed 4 bases, J shed 8 bases, and the junction held 10 bases outside the gene matches. Variable domain in full (rest from reference TRBV7-9 and TRBJ1-2): DTGVSQNPRHKITKRGQNVTFRCDPISEHNRLYWYRQTLGQGPEFLTYFQNEAQLEKSRLLSDRFSAERPKGSFSTLEIQRTEQGDSAMYLCASSSPLTGVGYTFGSGTRLTVV.

The sample holds a few counts of this clone. The chain has TRBV6-1 and TRBJ2-2, with 7 bases identical to TRBD2. The CDR3 covers 19 residues. Germline loops: CDR1 MNHNS, CDR2 SASEGT. V was clipped by 3 bases and J by 5 bases; unmatched bases: 18. The CDR3 DNA reads TGTGCCAGCAGTGATTTTACCATGCGTGGTCAGGGAGGGACCGGGGAGCTGTTTTTT. Its translation: CASSDFTMRGQGGTGELFF.